In its sample, the clone carrying this T cell receptor (beta chain) was seen many times. Antigen unknown. Based on a CD8+CD4-CCR7+CD45RA+ profile, naive CD8 T cells were sorted. The sample comes from a study of molecular identifiers for immune sequencing clone quantification. Overall study: With replicates, the RNA of 20,000 or 100,000 naive CD8 cells was split five ways and four were sequenced.

This CDR3 is built from 14 residues. V was cut by 8 bases and J by 2 bases, with 15 bases left in between. CDR1 is MNHEY and CDR2 is SMNVEV in the germline V gene (reference sequence). Study-wide results and caveats: Clones exceeding 20 RNA copies carried over 98% of effector molecules but under 1% of naive-cell molecules.

Libraries of bulk TCR were made by previously described methods (with listed TCR primers). TCRdb reprocessed the PCR reads via MiXCR and lists one record per CDR3 protein. The data show over 600,000 distinct CDR3 sequences, less than 20% seen once. This TCR derives from a human donor in good health. Some libraries in this study had Jurkat cell RNA spiked in. The sequenced sample consisted of naive CD8+ T cells from blood, with Jurkat cell RNA spiked in. As to subset: FACS-sorted CD8+CD4-CCR7+CD45RA+ naive T cells. The chain employs TRBV27 and TRBJ2-5, with D possibly being TRBD1 or TRBD2 (5 bases each). The CDR3 is CASRPGRLQETQYF. The CDR3 DNA is TGTGCCAGCCGTCCGGGACGTCTTCAAGAGACCCAGTACTTC.